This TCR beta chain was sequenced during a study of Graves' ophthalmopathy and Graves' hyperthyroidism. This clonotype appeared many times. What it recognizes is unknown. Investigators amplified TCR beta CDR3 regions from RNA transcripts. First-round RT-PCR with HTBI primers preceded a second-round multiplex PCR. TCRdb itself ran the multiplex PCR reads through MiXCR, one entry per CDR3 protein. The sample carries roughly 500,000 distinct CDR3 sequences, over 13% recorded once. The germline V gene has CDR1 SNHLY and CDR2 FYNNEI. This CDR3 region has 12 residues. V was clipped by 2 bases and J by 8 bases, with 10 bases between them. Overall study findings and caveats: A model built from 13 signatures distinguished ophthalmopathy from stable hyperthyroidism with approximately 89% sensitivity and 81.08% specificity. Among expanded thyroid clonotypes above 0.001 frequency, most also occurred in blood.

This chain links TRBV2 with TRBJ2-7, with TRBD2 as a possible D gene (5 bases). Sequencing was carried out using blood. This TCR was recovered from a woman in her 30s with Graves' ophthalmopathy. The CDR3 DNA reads TGTGCCAGCAGTGAACGGGGTACGCAGCAGTACTTC. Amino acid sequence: CASSERGTQQYF.